A single sample gave rise to the 29 T cell receptor beta chains below, sequenced in a study of blood T cell repertoires in COVID-19. Produced via immunoSEQ multiplex PCR; TCRdb's table is partial and in-frame only. The table includes about 380,000 clones, roughly 86% detected once. The sample taken for sequencing was peripheral blood. Receptors were obtained from a human donor with acute or convalescent COVID-19. The donor label of this sample is uncertain.

The rearrangement joins TRBV7-9 to TRBJ2-3; TRBD1 matches 7 bases. The CDR3 has 16 residues. Germline trimming cut 4 bases from V and 0 bases from J; bases unmatched to any gene: 7. From germline, CDR1 is SEHNR and CDR2 FQNEAQ (reference sequence). DNA of the CDR3: TGTGCCAGCAGCTCCACAGGGGCCCTAAGCACAGATACGCAGTATTTT. Amino acids: CASSSTGALSTDTQYF.

This clone was observed a few times. The chain couples TRBV9 to TRBJ1-1; 8 bases are shared with TRBD1. V shed 0 bases, J shed 3 bases, and the junction held 10 bases outside the gene matches. The CDR3 loop spans 17 amino acids. The germline V gene encodes CDR1 SGDLS and CDR2 YYNGEE. Here the CDR3 reads CASSVAVARGPDTEAFF. CDR3 coding DNA: TGTGCCAGCAGCGTAGCGGTTGCCAGGGGGCCGGACACTGAAGCTTTCTTT.

The chain has TRBV2 and TRBJ2-7; TRBD2 might be the D (6 bases). CDR1 is SNHLY and CDR2 is FYNNEI in the germline V gene. The CDR3 is 16 amino acids. V lost 4 bases and J 0 bases, leaving 16 bases between the germline ends. For the CDR3, the DNA is TGTGCCAGCAGTGTGGGAGGACGGTCGAGCTCCTACGAGCAGTACTTC. As protein: CASSVGGRSSSYEQYF.

This clone came up a few times. The CDR3 DNA is TGCGCCAGCAGCTCCGGACAGAACATGAACACTGAAGCTTTCTTT. It specifies CASSSGQNMNTEAFF. This chain links TRBV5-1 with TRBJ1-1; D possibly corresponds to TRBD1 (6 bases). Germline V gene lookup returns CDR1 SGHRS and CDR2 YFSETQ. The V end lost 3 bases, the J end lost 0 bases, and 12 bases lay between the germline ends. This CDR3 comprises 15 residues.

Concerning this clone itself: This specimen includes other DNA sequences encoding the same CDR3. The chain uses TRBV18 and TRBJ2-2, with D hard to call. The CDR3 length is 13 residues. Germline assignment: CDR1 KGHSH and CDR2 LQKENI. Trimming stripped 3 bases from V and 1 base from J, with 3 bases between. The CDR3 sequence: CASSPLNTGELFF. The CDR3 nucleotides are TGTGCCAGCTCACCCCTGAACACCGGGGAGCTGTTTTTT.

The chain joins TRBV11-2 to TRBJ1-2; a weak D match, TRBD1 (6 bases). Trimming stripped 5 bases from V and 7 bases from J, with 8 bases between. The CDR3 spans 11 residues. Germline values: CDR1 SGHAT, CDR2 FQNNGV. CDR3 amino acids: CASSNRAGYTF. The CDR3 DNA reads as TGTGCCAGCAGCAACAGGGCTGGCTACACCTTC.

Written as DNA, the CDR3 is TGTGCCAGCAGCTTGGGTGGGACTCACTACGAGCAGTACTTC. Residues: CASSLGGTHYEQYF. V is TRBV5-4 and J is TRBJ2-7, with D possibly TRBD2 on 6 matching bases. Germline V gene data show CDR1 as SGHNT and CDR2 as YYREEE (reference sequence). V lost 0 bases and J lost 3, with 10 bases in between. CDR3 length: 14 amino acids.

This chain's CDR3 is CASSLSLTGDYYGYTF. In nucleotides, the CDR3 is TGTGCCAGCAGCTTGTCTCTGACAGGGGACTACTATGGCTACACCTTC. The V gene is TRBV5-4, the J gene TRBJ1-2; 8 bases match TRBD1. The CDR3 loop spans 16 amino acids. V lost 1 base to trimming and J lost 3 bases; unmatched junction nucleotides: 8. Germline V gene sequence: CDR1 SGHNT, CDR2 YYREEE (reference sequence).

This chain joins TRBV15 and TRBJ2-5, with 7 bases identical to TRBD1. J was trimmed by 3 bases and V by 8 bases; bases with no gene match: 6. The CDR3 contains 13 residues. Germline CDR1 is LNHNV and CDR2 is YYDKDF (reference sequence). As DNA, the CDR3 is TGTGCCACCCGCCGGGACAGAAAAGAGACCCAGTACTTC. It specifies CATRRDRKETQYF.

In its sample, this clone was seen a few times. V usage is TRBV6-5 and J usage is TRBJ1-6; D may be TRBD1 (6 bases). With 4 bases removed from V and 9 bases from J, the gap between germline ends came to 16 bases. The CDR3 consists of 15 residues. Germline CDR1 is MNHEY and CDR2 is SVGAGI. CDR3 sequence: CASSSPGHRGSPLHF. CDR3 DNA sequence: TGTGCCAGCAGTTCCCCGGGACACCGTGGTTCACCCCTCCACTTT.

The chain links TRBV2 to TRBJ2-4; a weak D match, TRBD1 (6 bases). The V and J ends lost 5 bases and 0 bases respectively, with 8 bases between them. Germline CDR1 is SNHLY and CDR2 is FYNNEI. The CDR3 totals 14 residues. CDR3 in amino acids: CASSKGVAKNIQYF. CDR3 nucleotide sequence: TGTGCCAGCAGTAAGGGGGTAGCCAAAAACATTCAGTACTTC. The complete variable domain, with remaining parts taken from reference TRBV2 and TRBJ2-4, reads EPEVTQTPSHQVTQMGQEVILRCVPISNHLYFYWYRQILGQKVEFLVSFYNNEISEKSEIFDDQFSVERPDGSNFTLKIRSTKLEDSAMYFCASSKGVAKNIQYFGAGTRLSVL.

The V gene is TRBV5-5, the J gene TRBJ1-2; possible D gene TRBD1, 5 bases. V lost 5 bases, J lost 8 bases, and 16 bases lay in between. The length of the CDR3 is 13 residues. Germline V CDR1 and CDR2: SGHKS, YYEKEE (reference sequence). The CDR3 protein is CASSHDQGRGYTF. Written as DNA, the CDR3 is TGTGCCAGCAGTCACGATCAGGGCCGGGGCTACACCTTC.

The CDR3 spells CAISHGQDATYEQYF. In DNA form, the CDR3 reads TGTGCCATCAGTCATGGACAGGACGCCACGTACGAGCAGTACTTC. The chain combines TRBV10-3 with TRBJ2-7; TRBD1 aligns across 7 bases. The CDR3 is 15 amino acids. Germline V gene data show CDR1 as ENHRY and CDR2 as SYGVKD. V gave up 5 bases and J gave up 4 bases; unmatched junction bases: 11.

In DNA, the CDR3 is TGTGCCAGCAGTTACCGGAGACAGCACACAGATACGCAGTATTTT. This encodes CASSYRRQHTDTQYF. The chain has TRBV6-5 and TRBJ2-3; a weak D match, TRBD1 (5 bases). CDR1 MNHEY and CDR2 SVGAGI come from the germline V gene. V was trimmed by 2 bases and J by 2 bases, leaving 11 bases between them. The CDR3 sequence is 15 residues long.

V and J are TRBV5-1 and TRBJ1-2; 11 bases match TRBD1. Trimming took 4 bases from V and 3 from J; bases not matched to a gene: 2. Per germline, CDR1 SGHRS and CDR2 YFSETQ. The CDR3 has 14 amino acids. The CDR3 reads CASSRGQGDYGYTF. CDR3 bases: TGCGCCAGCAGCAGGGGACAGGGGGACTATGGCTACACCTTC.

The chain uses TRBV5-1 and TRBJ2-2; 8 nucleotides agree with TRBD2. The germline CDR1 and CDR2 sequences are SGHRS and YFSETQ. Losses at the gene ends were 0 bases for V and 3 bases for J; bases not matched to a gene: 4. This CDR3 is built from 16 residues. The CDR3 DNA sequence: TGCGCCAGCAGCTTGGCGGGGGGGAGAGACACCGGGGAGCTGTTTTTT. Translation: CASSLAGGRDTGELFF.

The genes are TRBV28 and TRBJ1-4, with unresolved D. The CDR3 is 16 residues long. The V end lost 5 bases, the J end lost 2 bases, and 15 bases lay between the germline ends. In germline, CDR1 is MDHEN, CDR2 SYDVKM. This chain's CDR3 is CASSLHSRATNEKLFF. The CDR3 bases are TGTGCCAGCAGTCTACACAGTCGAGCCACTAATGAAAAACTGTTTTTT.

This clone was seen a few times. The chain combines TRBV6-1 with TRBJ1-2, with D possibly being TRBD1 (6 bases). Germline CDR1 MNHNS, CDR2 SASEGT. V was pared by 3 bases and J by 8 bases, with 19 bases between. This CDR3 spans 15 amino acids. CDR3 amino acids: CASSDPGGSTGGYTF. The CDR3 DNA reads as TGTGCCAGCAGTGACCCGGGGGGCTCGACGGGAGGCTACACCTTC.

The rearrangement uses TRBV11-2 and TRBJ2-2; D may be TRBD2 (6 bases). Trimming removed 3 bases at V and 4 bases at J, with 12 bases between. CDR1 and CDR2 from the germline V gene are SGHAT and FQNNGV. The CDR3 spans 15 residues. CDR3 residues: CASSFEAGGTGELFF. CDR3 sequence (DNA): TGTGCCAGCAGCTTCGAGGCCGGGGGCACCGGGGAGCTGTTTTTT.

This sequence joins TRBV7-8 and TRBJ2-7; 10 bases line up with TRBD2. Germline-derived CDR1 and CDR2 are SGHVS and FQNEAQ. CDR3 length: 15 residues. Germline trimming cut 1 base from V and 5 bases from J; bases unmatched to any gene: 5. CDR3 sequence (DNA): TGTGCCAGCAGCTTAGTAACTAGCGGGGCCGACGAGCAGTACTTC. Its translation is CASSLVTSGADEQYF.

The count of this clone is one. The V gene is TRBV7-2, the J gene TRBJ1-1, with TRBD1 matching over 10 bases. CDR1 and CDR2 (germline): SGHTA, FQGNSA. J gave up 0 bases and V 2 bases, and 3 bases lay outside the gene matches. The CDR3 runs 16 residues. The CDR3 sequence is CASSLKGQGMNTEAFF. The DNA of the CDR3 is TGTGCCAGCAGCTTAAAGGGACAGGGGATGAACACTGAAGCTTTCTTT.

CDR3 sequence reads: CAWRPGTGRTYEQYF. CDR3 nucleotides: TGTGCCTGGAGGCCCGGGACAGGGAGAACCTACGAGCAGTACTTC. The rearrangement joins TRBV30 to TRBJ2-7; TRBD1 aligns across 9 bases. The V and J ends lost 3 bases and 2 bases, in that order; junction bases with no gene match: 8. Germline values: CDR1 GTSNPN, CDR2 SVGIG (reference sequence). The CDR3 loop spans 15 amino acids.

Only a few counts were recorded for this clone. V is TRBV28 and J is TRBJ2-3; D is perhaps TRBD2 (5 bases). Germline-derived CDR1 and CDR2 are MDHEN and SYDVKM. Deletions cut 2 bases from V and 3 bases from J, with 9 bases between. The CDR3 extends over 14 amino acids. CDR3 sequence: CASSLRGLTDTQYF. In DNA form, the CDR3 reads TGTGCCAGCAGTTTACGAGGGTTGACAGATACGCAGTATTTT. The variable domain in full, completed from reference TRBV28 and TRBJ2-3, reads DVKVTQSSRYLVKRTGEKVFLECVQDMDHENMFWYRQDPGLGLRLIYFSYDVKMKEKGDIPEGYSVSREKKERFSLILESASTNQTSMYLCASSLRGLTDTQYFGPGTRLTVL.

The chain joins TRBV7-2 to TRBJ2-3; 10 bases align to TRBD2. Germline V gene sequence: CDR1 SGHTA, CDR2 FQGNSA. The CDR3 has 18 amino acids. V dropped 5 bases and J dropped 3; count of bases not matched to a gene: 14. CDR3 bases: TGTGCCAGCAGCCCCGTACTAGCGGGAAGGGGGAGGACAGATACGCAGTATTTT. Translated: CASSPVLAGRGRTDTQYF.

The rearrangement uses TRBV5-4 and TRBJ2-2; 7 bases line up with TRBD1. The CDR3 length is 15 residues. Trimming at V came to 7 bases and at J to 5 bases, leaving 11 bases not matched to a gene. Germline assignment: CDR1 SGHNT and CDR2 YYREEE (reference sequence). The CDR3 protein is CASGTQGLGTGELFF. The CDR3, as DNA: TGTGCCAGCGGGACACAGGGGTTAGGAACCGGGGAGCTGTTTTTT.

This clone was seen only a few times. The chain carries TRBV7-6 and TRBJ2-7; 9 nucleotides agree with TRBD1. This CDR3 region has 16 residues. With V trimmed by 5 bases and J by 5 bases, 13 bases remained unmatched. The germline V gene has CDR1 SGHVS and CDR2 FNYEAQ. The CDR3 here is CASSRLPGTGRDEQYF. CDR3 DNA: TGTGCCAGCAGCCGTCTTCCCGGGACAGGGCGTGACGAGCAGTACTTC. Looking up the rest from reference TRBV7-6 and TRBJ2-7 gives the full variable domain: GAGVSQSPRYKVTKRGQDVALRCDPISGHVSLYWYRQALGQGPEFLTYFNYEAQQDKSGLPNDRFSAERPEGSISTLTIQRTEQRDSAMYRCASSRLPGTGRDEQYFGPGTRLTVT.

This chain joins TRBV5-1 and TRBJ2-7; 7 bases align to TRBD1. The CDR3 extends over 15 amino acids. Germline CDR1 is SGHRS and CDR2 is YFSETQ. The V gene end was trimmed by 4 bases and the J gene end by 3 bases; junction bases not matched to a gene: 10. CDR3 residues: CASSQAPTGDYEQYF. CDR3 coding DNA: TGCGCCAGCAGCCAAGCCCCTACAGGGGACTACGAGCAGTACTTC.

In nucleotides, the CDR3 is TGTGCCAGCAGGGGGATGGAGGGGGCCCACAATACGCAGTATTTT. Translating it yields CASRGMEGAHNTQYF. V and J are TRBV2 and TRBJ2-3; perhaps TRBD1 as D (7 bases). Trimming took off 6 bases at V and 7 bases at J, with 20 bases between the two ends. This CDR3 has 15 residues. Germline CDR1 SNHLY, CDR2 FYNNEI.

The V and J genes are TRBV28 and TRBJ1-3; D unclear. The germline gives CDR1 MDHEN, CDR2 SYDVKM. The V and J ends lost 2 bases and 4 bases respectively, with 9 bases between them. This CDR3 is 14 amino acids long. CDR3 region: CASSLGGSGNTIYF. The CDR3 coding sequence is TGTGCCAGCAGTTTAGGAGGGAGCGGAAACACCATATATTTT.